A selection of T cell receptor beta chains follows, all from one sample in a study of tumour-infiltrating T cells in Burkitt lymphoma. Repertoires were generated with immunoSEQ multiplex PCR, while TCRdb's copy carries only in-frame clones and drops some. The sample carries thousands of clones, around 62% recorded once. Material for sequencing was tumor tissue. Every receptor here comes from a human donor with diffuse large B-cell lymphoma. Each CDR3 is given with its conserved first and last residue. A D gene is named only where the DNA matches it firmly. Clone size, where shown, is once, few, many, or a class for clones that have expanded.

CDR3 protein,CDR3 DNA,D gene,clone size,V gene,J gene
CASSAGTSSEAFF,TGTGCCAGCAGCGCGGGGACTTCCTCTGAAGCTTTCTTT,.,.,TRBV5-6,TRBJ1-1
CASSSGVEGAGLATDTQYF,TGTGCCAGCAGCTCGGGGGTAGAGGGGGCCGGTTTGGCGACAGATACGCAGTATTTT,.,few,TRBV7-6,TRBJ2-3
CASSFRDRVYEQYF,TGTGCCAGCAGTTTCCGGGACAGGGTCTACGAGCAGTACTTC,TRBD1,.,TRBV28,TRBJ2-7